This is a list of T cell receptor beta chains from one sample in a study of control samples from healthy donors and cancer patients. Repertoires were generated with immunoSEQ multiplex PCR, while TCRdb's copy carries only in-frame clones and drops some. This repertoire shows around 51,000 clones, about four fifths found once; its top ten account for about 9.5%. The material sequenced was blood. These receptor sequences come from a man between 65 and 79 years old in good health. The conserved cysteine and the conserved F or W are not part of the CDR3 here. Fields, in order: J gene, V gene, clone size, CDR3 protein. Expanded clones get a size class; other rows say once, few or many, or leave the size out.

>TRBJ1-5|TRBV6-5|-
ARHGDRTLDQPQH
>TRBJ2-7|TRBV7-8|once
ASSLALGRVYEQY
>TRBJ2-3|TRBV7-2|-
ASSSAGGLPDTQY
>TRBJ2-2|TRBV11-3|-
ASSLDPTGELF
>TRBJ1-2|TRBV7-2|-
ASSSQSGTASDGYT
>TRBJ2-7|TRBV10-3|once
AISEMGASGTSYEQY
>TRBJ2-3|TRBV5-8|-
ASRLAGEGTDTQY
>TRBJ1-4|TRBV6-5|-
ASSRRRAEKLF
>TRBJ2-3|TRBV9|-
ASSVEISAADTQY
>TRBJ2-1|TRBV24-1|-
ATRPSTRGSYNEQF
>TRBJ2-2|TRBV2|-
ASSRDSSTGELF
>TRBJ1-6|TRBV9|-
ASSVEGNSPLH
>TRBJ2-7|TRBV27|once
ASSPPGRGGASYEQY
>TRBJ2-1|TRBV4-2|-
ASSQDLAGVSRARGKAYNEQF
>TRBJ1-2|TRBV29-1|-
SGIGPTYGYT
>TRBJ2-4|TRBV5-1|-
ASSLQGPPDIQY
>TRBJ1-6|TRBV6-5|-
ASSSQQPFRGSPLH
>TRBJ2-7|TRBV27|-
ASSYGRAYEQY
>TRBJ2-1|TRBV12-5|-
ASGAGSSYNEQF
>TRBJ1-2|TRBV27|-
ASGPGTGEEYGYGYT
>TRBJ1-1|TRBV10-2|-
ASRTGPGTEAF
>TRBJ1-6|TRBV28|-
ASSSDTGGLFDSPLH
>TRBJ1-1|TRBV7-9|-
ASSPTDTKAF
>TRBJ2-7|TRBV14|-
ASSLGTPPYEQY
>TRBJ1-6|TRBV5-1|-
ASSLAGNSPLH
>TRBJ1-4|TRBV5-1|-
ASSLTPTNEKLF
>TRBJ2-3|TRBV7-2|once
ASSLWASSTDTQY
>TRBJ1-4|TRBV2|-
ASSYGPWTEKLF
>TRBJ2-5|TRBV6-5|few
ASRNRGGGETQY
>TRBJ2-1|TRBV11-3|-
ASSPNYNEQF
>TRBJ2-1|TRBV5-1|-
ASSLEGDSYNEQF
>TRBJ1-1|TRBV7-9|-
ASSFQRTARNTEAF
>TRBJ1-3|TRBV14|-
ASSQKTPSSGNTIY
>TRBJ2-3|TRBV5-1|-
ASSFGGITDTQY
>TRBJ2-7|TRBV7-8|-
ASTTGPGYEQY
>TRBJ2-3|TRBV2|-
ASRVRGVTDTQY
>TRBJ1-2|TRBV19|-
ASIGHYGYT
>TRBJ2-7|TRBV4-1|-
ASSRTEGYEQY
>TRBJ2-7|TRBV5-6|-
ASSRQYSSYEQY
>TRBJ2-1|TRBV5-5|-
ASQPGLAINEQF
>TRBJ2-7|TRBV4-2|few
ASSPLRPGNEQY
>TRBJ1-4|TRBV5-1|-
ASSLGQGIEKLF